This is a list of T cell receptor beta chains from one sample in a study of identical twins. TCRdb re-derived calls from the 5' RACE reads in MiXCR, one entry per CDR3 protein. The sample consists of more than 600,000 distinct CDR3 sequences, about 20% of them appearing once. This same sample was also taken into another study, of T cells expressing NK-cell markers.

The sample was PBMCs. These receptors all come from a woman younger than 35 in good health. The CDR3 runs from the conserved cysteine through the conserved F or W. D genes are given only for firm matches. The size entry is marked missing in some rows and otherwise reads once, few, many or a size class.

>TRBV21-1|NA|NA|TRBJ2-3
TGTGCCAGCAGCAAACGATATTTCTATCCGGGGGCCCATAGCACAGATACGCAGTATTTT
CASSKRYFYPGAHSTDTQYF
>TRBV12-3/TRBV12-4|NA|NA|TRBJ2-5
TGTGCCAGCAGTTTGATCCCAGAGCAAGAGACCCAGTACTTC
CASSLIPEQETQYF
>TRBV19|NA|NA|TRBJ2-3
TGTGCCAGTAGTGCCCCCCCCGGGGGCACAGATACGCAGTATTTT
CASSAPPGGTDTQYF
>TRBV25-1|NA|NA|TRBJ2-3
TGTGCCAGCAGTGTAGGGGCGGCCCCCACAGATACGCAGTATTTT
CASSVGAAPTDTQYF
>TRBV20-1|NA|NA|TRBJ2-3
TGCAGTGCTAGAGCGCGGGAATGGTCAGATACGCAGTATTTT
CSARAREWSDTQYF
>TRBV12-3/TRBV12-4|NA|few|TRBJ1-2
TGTGCCAGCAGGGAGAGGGTTATAGGCTATGGCTACACCTTC
CASRERVIGYGYTF
>TRBV10-2|NA|many|TRBJ2-3
TGCGCCAGCAGCCCCACCTCGCGGGATACGCAGTATTTT
CASSPTSRDTQYF
>TRBV4-3|NA|NA|TRBJ2-7
TGCGCCAGCAGCCAAGGAGGGGAGTCGATCGCGGGCGAGCAGTACTTC
CASSQGGESIAGEQYF
>TRBV12-3/TRBV12-4|NA|NA|TRBJ1-3
TGTGCCAGCAGTCATTTGGGGAACTCTGGAAACACCATATATTTT
CASSHLGNSGNTIYF
>TRBV20-1|NA|NA|TRBJ1-2
TGCAGTGCTAGAATTAAGTCGGGCTATGGCTACACCTTC
CSARIKSGYGYTF
>TRBV12-3/TRBV12-4|TRBD2|few|TRBJ2-7
TGTGCCAGCAGTTTAAATGGGAAAACTAGCGGTATATTC
CASSLNGKTSGIF
>TRBV7-6|NA|NA|TRBJ1-1
TGTGCCAGCGTGGGGCATGGTGAAGCTTTCTTT
CASVGHGEAFF
>TRBV7-9|TRBD1|NA|TRBJ1-2
TGTGCCAGCAGCTCCAGGGGGCTGGATGGCTACACCTTC
CASSSRGLDGYTF
>TRBV12-3/TRBV12-4|NA|NA|TRBJ1-5
TGTGCCAGCAGTTCCTCAGACGTCCAGCCCCAGCATTTT
CASSSSDVQPQHF
>TRBV20-1|TRBD2|few|TRBJ2-3
TGCAGTGCTAGAATAGCGGGAGGGCCGAATGCGCAGTATTTT
CSARIAGGPNAQYF
>TRBV27|TRBD2|few|TRBJ2-7
TGTGCCAGCAGTCTATCCGAACTAGCGGGAGTTTACGAGCAGTACTTC
CASSLSELAGVYEQYF
>TRBV29-1|TRBD2|NA|TRBJ2-7
TGCAGCGTTGGGACTAGTTTTCGTAGCGAGCAGTACTTC
CSVGTSFRSEQYF
>TRBV12-3/TRBV12-4|NA|few|TRBJ2-1
TGTGCCAGCACTTCCCCCGGGGAGCGCCCTAATGAGCAGTTCTTC
CASTSPGERPNEQFF
>TRBV6-1|NA|many|TRBJ1-2
TGTGCCAGCAGGGGGGACTATGGCTACACCTTC
CASRGDYGYTF
>TRBV11-2|NA|few|TRBJ2-2
TGTGCCAGCAGCTTAGATGGGGAGTGGGTACCAAACACCGGGGAGCTGTTTTTT
CASSLDGEWVPNTGELFF
>TRBV20-1|NA|NA|TRBJ2-1
TGCAGTGCCCCCCTGGGAGTCGGTAATGAGCAGTTCTTC
CSAPLGVGNEQFF
>TRBV20-1|TRBD2|NA|TRBJ2-7
TGCAGTCTCGGACTAGCTGGCTCCTACGAGCAGTACTTC
CSLGLAGSYEQYF
>TRBV5-1|TRBD1|NA|TRBJ2-3
TGCGCCAGCAGGAAGGGACAGACAGATACGCAGTATTTT
CASRKGQTDTQYF
>TRBV20-1|TRBD2|few|TRBJ2-2
TGCAGTGCTACAGCGGGAGGCACCGGGGAGCTGTTTTTT
CSATAGGTGELFF
>TRBV7-9|TRBD1|few|TRBJ1-1
TGTGCCAGCAGGGTTGGACAGGTGGATGAAGCTTTCTTT
CASRVGQVDEAFF
>TRBV7-2|NA|NA|TRBJ2-2
TGTGCCAGCAGCACAAGGACACTCTTAGAAACCGGGGAGCTGTTTTTT
CASSTRTLLETGELFF
>TRBV12-3/TRBV12-4|TRBD1|few|TRBJ2-2
TGTGCCAGCAGACCGGGACAGAAAGCCGGGGAGCTGTTTTTT
CASRPGQKAGELFF
>TRBV5-1|NA|few|TRBJ2-7
TGCGCCAGCAGCCCCTGGGGCAGGGTAGAATACGAGCAGTACTTC
CASSPWGRVEYEQYF
>TRBV6-2/TRBV6-3|NA|many|TRBJ2-1
TGTGCCAGCAGTTATGGCGGGGTTTCCTACAATGAGCAGTTCTTC
CASSYGGVSYNEQFF
>TRBV12-3/TRBV12-4|NA|many|TRBJ2-5
TGTGCCAGCAGTTTGGCGAGCGGCGAAGAGACCCAGTACTTC
CASSLASGEETQYF
>TRBV2|NA|few|TRBJ1-1
TGTGCCAGCAACATCCAGGGGAACACTGAAGCTTTCTTT
CASNIQGNTEAFF
>TRBV20-1|NA|many|TRBJ1-4
TGCAGTGTCACAACGGGACAAGGGGAAAAACTGTTTTTT
CSVTTGQGEKLFF
>TRBV12-3/TRBV12-4|NA|many|TRBJ1-2
TGTGCCAGCAGTTTATTAGCTAACTATGGCTACACCTTC
CASSLLANYGYTF
>TRBV20-1|TRBD2|NA|TRBJ2-7
TGCAGTGCTAGGCTAGGAATGGGACTAGGAGTCAACAACCACTTC
CSARLGMGLGVNNHF
>TRBV6-5|NA|NA|TRBJ2-7
TGTGCCAGCAGTTACGGGGGACTCCTCTCCGAGCAGTACTTC
CASSYGGLLSEQYF
>TRBV20-1|TRBD2|few|TRBJ2-5
TGCAGTGCTAGCGCTTTAGCGGGAGGAGAGACCCAGTACTTC
CSASALAGGETQYF
>TRBV7-2|NA|few|TRBJ1-3
TGTGCCAGCAGCCCCCAGAAACACACCATATATTTT
CASSPQKHTIYF
>TRBV20-1|NA|few|TRBJ1-5
TGCAGTGCTAGAGCTACAGGTGGGGACAATCAGCCCCAGCATTTT
CSARATGGDNQPQHF
>TRBV7-3|TRBD2|few|TRBJ2-5
TGTGCCAGCAGCCTAGCGGGGGGCCACGAGACCCAGTACTTC
CASSLAGGHETQYF